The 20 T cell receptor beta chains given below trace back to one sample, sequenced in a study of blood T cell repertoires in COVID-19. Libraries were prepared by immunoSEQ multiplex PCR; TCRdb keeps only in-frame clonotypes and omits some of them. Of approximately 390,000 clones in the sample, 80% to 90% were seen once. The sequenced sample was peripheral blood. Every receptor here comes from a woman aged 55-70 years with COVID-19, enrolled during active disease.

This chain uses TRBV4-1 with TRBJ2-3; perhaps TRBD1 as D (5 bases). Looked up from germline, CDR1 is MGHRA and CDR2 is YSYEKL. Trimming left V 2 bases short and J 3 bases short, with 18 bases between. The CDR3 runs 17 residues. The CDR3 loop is CASSQSLGAGWTDTQYF. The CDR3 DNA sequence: TGCGCCAGCAGCCAATCCCTAGGTGCAGGGTGGACAGATACGCAGTATTTT.

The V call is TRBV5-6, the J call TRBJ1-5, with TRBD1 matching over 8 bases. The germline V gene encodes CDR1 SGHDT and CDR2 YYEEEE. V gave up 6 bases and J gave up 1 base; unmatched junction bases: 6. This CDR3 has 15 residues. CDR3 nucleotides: TGTGCCAGCACCCTACAGGGGGAAAGCAATCAGCCCCAGCATTTT. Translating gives CASTLQGESNQPQHF. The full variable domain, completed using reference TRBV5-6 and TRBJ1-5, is DAGVTQSPTHLIKTRGQQVTLRCSPKSGHDTVSWYQQALGQGPQFIFQYYEEEERQRGNFPDRFSGHQFPNYSSELNVNALLLGDSALYLCASTLQGESNQPQHFGDGTRLSIL.

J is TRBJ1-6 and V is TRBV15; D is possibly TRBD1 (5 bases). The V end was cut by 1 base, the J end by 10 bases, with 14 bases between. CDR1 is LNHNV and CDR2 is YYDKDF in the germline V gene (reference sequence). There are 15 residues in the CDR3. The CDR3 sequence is CATSRVRSGESPLHF. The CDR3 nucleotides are TGTGCCACCAGCAGAGTTCGCTCGGGGGAATCACCCCTCCACTTT.

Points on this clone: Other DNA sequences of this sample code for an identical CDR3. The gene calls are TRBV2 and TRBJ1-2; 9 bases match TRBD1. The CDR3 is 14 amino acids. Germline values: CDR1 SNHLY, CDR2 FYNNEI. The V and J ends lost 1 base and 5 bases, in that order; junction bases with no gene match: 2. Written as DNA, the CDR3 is TGTGCCAGCAGTGAAGATGGGACAGGGTATGGCTACACCTTC. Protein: CASSEDGTGYGYTF.

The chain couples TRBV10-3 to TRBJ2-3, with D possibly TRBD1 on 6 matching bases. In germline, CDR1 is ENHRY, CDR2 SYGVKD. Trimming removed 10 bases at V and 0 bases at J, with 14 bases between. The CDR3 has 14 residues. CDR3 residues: CATAGTTSTDTQYF. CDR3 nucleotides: TGTGCCACCGCCGGGACAACTAGCACAGATACGCAGTATTTT.

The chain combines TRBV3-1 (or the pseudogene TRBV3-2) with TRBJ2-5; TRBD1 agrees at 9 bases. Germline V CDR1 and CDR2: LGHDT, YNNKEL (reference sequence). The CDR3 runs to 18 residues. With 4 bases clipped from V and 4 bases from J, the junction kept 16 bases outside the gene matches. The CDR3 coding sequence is TGTGCCAGCAGCCGTTTCAACCCGGGACAGGGTGTAGCAGAGACCCAGTACTTC. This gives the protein CASSRFNPGQGVAETQYF.

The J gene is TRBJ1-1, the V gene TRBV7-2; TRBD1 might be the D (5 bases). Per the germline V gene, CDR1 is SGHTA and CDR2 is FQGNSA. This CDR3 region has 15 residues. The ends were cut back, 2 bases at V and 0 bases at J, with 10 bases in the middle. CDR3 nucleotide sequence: TGTGCCAGCAGCTTACTGACAGTTGTGAACACTGAAGCTTTCTTT. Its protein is CASSLLTVVNTEAFF. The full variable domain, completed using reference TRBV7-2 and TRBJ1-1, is GAGVSQSPSNKVTEKGKDVELRCDPISGHTALYWYRQSLGQGLEFLIYFQGNSAPDKSGLPSDRFSAERTGGSVSTLTIQRTQQEDSAVYLCASSLLTVVNTEAFFGQGTRLTVV.

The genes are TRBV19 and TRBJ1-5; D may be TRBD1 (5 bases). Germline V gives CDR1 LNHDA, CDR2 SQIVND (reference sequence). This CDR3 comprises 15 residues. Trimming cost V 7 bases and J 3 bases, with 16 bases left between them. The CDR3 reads CASTVTRQTNQPQHF. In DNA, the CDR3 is TGTGCCAGTACCGTTACCCGACAGACCAATCAGCCCCAGCATTTT.

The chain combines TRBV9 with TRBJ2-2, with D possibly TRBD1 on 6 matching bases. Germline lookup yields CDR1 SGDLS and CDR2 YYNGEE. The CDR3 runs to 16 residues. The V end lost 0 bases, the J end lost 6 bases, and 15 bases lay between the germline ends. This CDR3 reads CASSVVGAPGSGELFF. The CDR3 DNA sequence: TGTGCCAGCAGCGTAGTGGGGGCCCCGGGTTCCGGGGAGCTGTTTTTT.

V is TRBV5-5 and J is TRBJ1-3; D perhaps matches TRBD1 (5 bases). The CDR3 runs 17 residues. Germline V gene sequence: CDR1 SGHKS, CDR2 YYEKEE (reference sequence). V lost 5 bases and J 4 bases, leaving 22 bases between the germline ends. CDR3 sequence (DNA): TGTGCCAGCAGGATTACCATTTCGGGGGGAGGCGGAAACACCATATATTTT. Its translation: CASRITISGGGGNTIYF.

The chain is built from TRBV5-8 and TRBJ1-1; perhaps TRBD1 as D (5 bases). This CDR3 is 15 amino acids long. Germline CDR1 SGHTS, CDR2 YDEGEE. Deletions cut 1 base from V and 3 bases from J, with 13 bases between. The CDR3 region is CASSLTGGAYTEAFF. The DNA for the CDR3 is TGTGCCAGCAGCTTGACAGGAGGGGCTTACACTGAAGCTTTCTTT. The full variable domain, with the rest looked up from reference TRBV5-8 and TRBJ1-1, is EAGVTQSPTHLIKTRGQQATLRCSPISGHTSVYWYQQALGLGLQFLLWYDEGEERNRGNFPPRFSGRQFPNYSSELNVNALELEDSALYLCASSLTGGAYTEAFFGQGTRLTVV.

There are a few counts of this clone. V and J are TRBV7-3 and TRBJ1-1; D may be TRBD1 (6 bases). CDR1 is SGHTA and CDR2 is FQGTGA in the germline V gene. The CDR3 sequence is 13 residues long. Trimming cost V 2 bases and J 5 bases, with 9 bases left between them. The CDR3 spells CASSLLGATEAFF. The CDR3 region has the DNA TGTGCCAGCAGCTTATTGGGGGCGACTGAAGCTTTCTTT.

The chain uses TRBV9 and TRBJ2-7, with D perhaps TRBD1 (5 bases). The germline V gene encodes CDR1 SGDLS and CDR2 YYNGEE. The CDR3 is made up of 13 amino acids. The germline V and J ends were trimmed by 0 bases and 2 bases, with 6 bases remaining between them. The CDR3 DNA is TGTGCCAGCAGCGTAGGACAGACCTACGAGCAGTACTTC. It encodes CASSVGQTYEQYF.

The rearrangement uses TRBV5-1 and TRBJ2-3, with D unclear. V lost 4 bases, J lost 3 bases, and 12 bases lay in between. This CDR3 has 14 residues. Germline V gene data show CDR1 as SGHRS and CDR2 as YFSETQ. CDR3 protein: CASSPSVVTDTQYF. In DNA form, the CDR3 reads TGCGCCAGCAGCCCGAGTGTGGTTACAGATACGCAGTATTTT.

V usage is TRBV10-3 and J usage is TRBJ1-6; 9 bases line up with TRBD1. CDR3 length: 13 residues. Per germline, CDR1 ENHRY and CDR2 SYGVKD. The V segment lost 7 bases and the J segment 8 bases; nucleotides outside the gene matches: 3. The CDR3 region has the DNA TGTGCCATCACCAGGACAGGGGATTCACCCCTCCACTTT. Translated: CAITRTGDSPLHF.

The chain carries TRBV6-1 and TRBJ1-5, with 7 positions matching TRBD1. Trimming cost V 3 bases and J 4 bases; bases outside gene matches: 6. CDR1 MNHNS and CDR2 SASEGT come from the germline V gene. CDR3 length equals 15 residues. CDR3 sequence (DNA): TGTGCCAGCAGTGATGTGGCAGGGGGTAATCAGCCCCAGCATTTT. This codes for CASSDVAGGNQPQHF.

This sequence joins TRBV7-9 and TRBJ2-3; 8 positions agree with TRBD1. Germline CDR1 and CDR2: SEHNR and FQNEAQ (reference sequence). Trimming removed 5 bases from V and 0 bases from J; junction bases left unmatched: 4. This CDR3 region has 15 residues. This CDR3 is CASSLQGVSTDTQYF. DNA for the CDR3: TGTGCCAGCAGCCTACAGGGGGTTAGCACAGATACGCAGTATTTT.

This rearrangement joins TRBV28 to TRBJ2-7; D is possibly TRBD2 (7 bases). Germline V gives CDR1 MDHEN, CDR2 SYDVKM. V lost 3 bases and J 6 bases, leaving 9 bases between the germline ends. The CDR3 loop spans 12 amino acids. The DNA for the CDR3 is TGTGCCAGCAGTTTGAGGGGGGGCGAGCAGTACTTC. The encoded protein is CASSLRGGEQYF.

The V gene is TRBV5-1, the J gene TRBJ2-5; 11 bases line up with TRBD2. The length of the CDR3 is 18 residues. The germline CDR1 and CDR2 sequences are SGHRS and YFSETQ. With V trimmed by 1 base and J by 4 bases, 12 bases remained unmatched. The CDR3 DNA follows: TGCGCCAGCAGCTTGACTAGCGGGGGCCTCCACCGGATAGAGACCCAGTACTTC. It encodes CASSLTSGGLHRIETQYF. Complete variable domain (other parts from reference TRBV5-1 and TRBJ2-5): KAGVTQTPRYLIKTRGQQVTLSCSPISGHRSVSWYQQTPGQGLQFLFEYFSETQRNKGNFPGRFSGRQFSNSRSEMNVSTLELGDSALYLCASSLTSGGLHRIETQYFGPGTRLLVL.

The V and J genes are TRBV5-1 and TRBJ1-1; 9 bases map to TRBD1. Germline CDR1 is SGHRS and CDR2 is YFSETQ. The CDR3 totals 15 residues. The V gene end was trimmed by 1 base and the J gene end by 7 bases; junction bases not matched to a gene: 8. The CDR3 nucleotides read TGCGCCAGCAGCTTGAACGCCGGGACAGGGAGTGAAGCTTTCTTT. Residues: CASSLNAGTGSEAFF.